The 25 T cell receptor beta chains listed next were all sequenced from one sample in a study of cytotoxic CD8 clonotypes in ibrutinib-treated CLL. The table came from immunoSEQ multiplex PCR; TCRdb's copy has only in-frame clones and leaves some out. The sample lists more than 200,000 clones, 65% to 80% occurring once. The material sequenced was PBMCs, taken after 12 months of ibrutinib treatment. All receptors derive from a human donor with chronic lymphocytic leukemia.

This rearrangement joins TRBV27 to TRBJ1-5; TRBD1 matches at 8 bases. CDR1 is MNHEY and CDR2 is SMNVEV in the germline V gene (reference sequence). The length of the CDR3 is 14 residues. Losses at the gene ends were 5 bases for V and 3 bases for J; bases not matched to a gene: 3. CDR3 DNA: TGTGCCAGCAGTAACAGGGGGGACAATCAGCCCCAGCATTTT. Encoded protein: CASSNRGDNQPQHF.

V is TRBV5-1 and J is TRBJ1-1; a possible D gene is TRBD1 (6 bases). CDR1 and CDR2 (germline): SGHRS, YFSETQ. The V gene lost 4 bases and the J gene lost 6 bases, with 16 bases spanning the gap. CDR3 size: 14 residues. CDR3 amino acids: CASSAGQLYPEAFF. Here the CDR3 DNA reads TGCGCCAGCAGCGCCGGACAGTTGTATCCTGAAGCTTTCTTT.

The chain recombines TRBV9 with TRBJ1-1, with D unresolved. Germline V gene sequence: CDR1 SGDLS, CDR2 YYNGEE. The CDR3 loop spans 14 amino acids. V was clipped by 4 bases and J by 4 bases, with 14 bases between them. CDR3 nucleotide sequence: TGTGCCAGCAGCACCCGACCCTCCCCCACTGAAGCTTTCTTT. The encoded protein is CASSTRPSPTEAFF.

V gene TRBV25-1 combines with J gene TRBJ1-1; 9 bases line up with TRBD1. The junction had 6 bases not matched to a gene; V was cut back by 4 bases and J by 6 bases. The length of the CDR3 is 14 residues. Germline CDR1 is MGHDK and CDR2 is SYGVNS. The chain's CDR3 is CASSAGQGRAEAFF. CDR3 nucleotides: TGTGCCAGCAGTGCGGGACAGGGAAGGGCTGAAGCTTTCTTT.

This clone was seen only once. The CDR3 nucleotides are TGTGCCAGCAGCTTGATGGGCGGAGGGAGAAGCTATGGCTACACCTTC. This sequence encodes CASSLMGGGRSYGYTF. This chain connects TRBV5-5 to TRBJ1-2; D is uncertain. Per the germline V gene, CDR1 is SGHKS and CDR2 is YYEKEE (reference sequence). The CDR3 extends over 16 amino acids. Between the trimmed V and J ends, which lost 1 base and 4 bases, there was a span of 17 bases.

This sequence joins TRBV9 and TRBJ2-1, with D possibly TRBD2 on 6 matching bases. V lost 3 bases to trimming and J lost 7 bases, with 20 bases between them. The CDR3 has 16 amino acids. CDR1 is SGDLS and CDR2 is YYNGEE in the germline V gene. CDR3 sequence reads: CASSAGLGGGQNEQFF. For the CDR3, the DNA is TGTGCCAGCAGCGCGGGACTTGGGGGAGGCCAAAATGAGCAGTTCTTC.

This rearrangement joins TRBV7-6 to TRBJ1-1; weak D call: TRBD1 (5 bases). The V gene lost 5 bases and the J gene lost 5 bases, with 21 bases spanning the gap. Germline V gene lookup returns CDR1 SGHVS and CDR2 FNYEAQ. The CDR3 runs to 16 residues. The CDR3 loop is CASSVGEGFGRTEAFF. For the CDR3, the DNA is TGTGCCAGCAGCGTTGGGGAGGGGTTTGGGAGAACTGAAGCTTTCTTT.

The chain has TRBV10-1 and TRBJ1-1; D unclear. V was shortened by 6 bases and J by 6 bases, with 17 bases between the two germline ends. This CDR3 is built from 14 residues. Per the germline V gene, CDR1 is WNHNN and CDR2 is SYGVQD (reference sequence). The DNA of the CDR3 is TGCGCCAGCAGGAATGAACTGGGAGGCTCTGAAGCTTTCTTT. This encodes CASRNELGGSEAFF.

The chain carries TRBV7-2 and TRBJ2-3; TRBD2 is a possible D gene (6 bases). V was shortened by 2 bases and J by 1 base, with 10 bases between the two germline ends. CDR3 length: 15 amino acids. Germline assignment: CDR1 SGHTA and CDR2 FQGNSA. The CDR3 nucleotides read TGTGCCAGCAGCTTAACTAGCACCGGCACAGATACGCAGTATTTT. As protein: CASSLTSTGTDTQYF.

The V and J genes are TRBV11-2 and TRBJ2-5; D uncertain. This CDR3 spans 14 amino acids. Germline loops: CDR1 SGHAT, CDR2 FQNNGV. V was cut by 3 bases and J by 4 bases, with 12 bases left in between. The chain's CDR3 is CASSLEGPPETQYF. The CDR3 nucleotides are TGTGCCAGCAGCTTGGAAGGCCCTCCAGAGACCCAGTACTTC.

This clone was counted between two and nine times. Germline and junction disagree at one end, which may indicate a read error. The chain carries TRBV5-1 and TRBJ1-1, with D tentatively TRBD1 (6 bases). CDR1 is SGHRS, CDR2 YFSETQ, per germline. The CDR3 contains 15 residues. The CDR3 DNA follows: TGCGCCAGCAGCTTGGAGGTTCAGGGGAACAGTGAAGCTTTCTTT. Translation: CASSLEVQGNSEAFF.

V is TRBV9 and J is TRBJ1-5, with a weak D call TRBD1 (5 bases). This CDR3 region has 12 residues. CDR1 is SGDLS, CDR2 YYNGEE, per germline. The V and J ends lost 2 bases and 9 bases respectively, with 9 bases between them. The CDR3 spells CASSVGGGPQHF. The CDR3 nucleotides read TGTGCCAGCAGCGTCGGCGGGGGGCCCCAGCATTTT.

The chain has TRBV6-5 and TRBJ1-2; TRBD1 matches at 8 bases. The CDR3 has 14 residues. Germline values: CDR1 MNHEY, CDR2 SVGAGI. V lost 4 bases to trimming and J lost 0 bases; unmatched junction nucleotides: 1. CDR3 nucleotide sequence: TGTGCCAGCAGTTGGGACAGGTCTAACTATGGCTACACCTTC. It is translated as CASSWDRSNYGYTF.

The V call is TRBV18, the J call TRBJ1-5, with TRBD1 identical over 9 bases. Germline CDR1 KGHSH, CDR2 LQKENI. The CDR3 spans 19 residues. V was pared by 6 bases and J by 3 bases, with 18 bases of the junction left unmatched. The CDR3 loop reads CASSGYTGGGILYNQPQHF. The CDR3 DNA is TGTGCCAGCTCCGGTTACACAGGGGGCGGGATATTATACAATCAGCCCCAGCATTTT. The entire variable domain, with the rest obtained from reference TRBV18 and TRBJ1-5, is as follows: NAGVMQNPRHLVRRRGQEARLRCSPMKGHSHVYWYRQLPEEGLKFMVYLQKENIIDESGMPKERFSAEFPKEGPSILRIQQVVRGDSAAYFCASSGYTGGGILYNQPQHFGDGTRLSIL.

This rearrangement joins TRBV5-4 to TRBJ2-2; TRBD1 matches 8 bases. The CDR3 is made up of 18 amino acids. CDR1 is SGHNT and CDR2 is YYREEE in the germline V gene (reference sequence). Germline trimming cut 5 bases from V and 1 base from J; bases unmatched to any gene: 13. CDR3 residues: CASRHYLFGQGNTGELFF. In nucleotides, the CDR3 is TGTGCCAGCAGACATTATCTCTTCGGACAGGGGAACACCGGGGAGCTGTTTTTT.

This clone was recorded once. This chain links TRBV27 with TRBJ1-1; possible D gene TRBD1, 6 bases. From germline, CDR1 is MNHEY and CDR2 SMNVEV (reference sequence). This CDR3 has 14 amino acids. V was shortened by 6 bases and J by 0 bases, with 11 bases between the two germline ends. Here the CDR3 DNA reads TGTGCCAGCAGCCAGTACAGGGTGAACACTGAAGCTTTCTTT. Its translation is CASSQYRVNTEAFF.

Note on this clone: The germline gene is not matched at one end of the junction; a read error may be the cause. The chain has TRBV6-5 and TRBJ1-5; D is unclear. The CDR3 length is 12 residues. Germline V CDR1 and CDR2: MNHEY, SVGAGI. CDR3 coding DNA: TGTGCCAGCAGGGGAGTCAATCAGGCCCAGCATTTT. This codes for CASRGVNQAQHF.

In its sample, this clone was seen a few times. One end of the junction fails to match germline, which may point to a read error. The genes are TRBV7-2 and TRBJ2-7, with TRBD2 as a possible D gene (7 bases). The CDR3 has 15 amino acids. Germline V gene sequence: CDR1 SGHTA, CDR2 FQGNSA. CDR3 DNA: TGTGCCAGCAGCTTTTACGGGGGGCGATCCTCCGAGCAGTACTTC. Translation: CASSFYGGRSSEQYF.

CDR3 DNA: TGTGCCAGCAGTCCCGGGGTTCCGCAGTATTTT. This gives the protein CASSPGVPQYF. V and J are TRBV2 and TRBJ2-3, with D maybe TRBD2 (5 bases). Per the germline V gene, CDR1 is SNHLY and CDR2 is FYNNEI. V lost 5 bases and J 10 bases, leaving 10 bases between the germline ends. CDR3 length equals 11 residues. The whole variable domain, filled in from reference TRBV2 and TRBJ2-3, reads EPEVTQTPSHQVTQMGQEVILRCVPISNHLYFYWYRQILGQKVEFLVSFYNNEISEKSEIFDDQFSVERPDGSNFTLKIRSTKLEDSAMYFCASSPGVPQYFGPGTRLTVL.

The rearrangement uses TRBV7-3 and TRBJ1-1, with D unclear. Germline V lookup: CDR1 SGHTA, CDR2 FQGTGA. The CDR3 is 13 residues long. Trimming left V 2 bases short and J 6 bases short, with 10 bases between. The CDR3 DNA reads TGTGCCAGCAGCTTACTAGTCTCGTCTGAAGCTTTCTTT. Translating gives CASSLLVSSEAFF.

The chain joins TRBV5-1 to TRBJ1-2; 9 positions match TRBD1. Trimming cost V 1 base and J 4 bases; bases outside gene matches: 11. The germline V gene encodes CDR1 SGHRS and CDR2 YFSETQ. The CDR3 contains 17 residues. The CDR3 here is CASSLPVTGTGIYGYTF. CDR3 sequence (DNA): TGCGCCAGCAGCTTGCCCGTAACCGGGACAGGGATCTATGGCTACACCTTC. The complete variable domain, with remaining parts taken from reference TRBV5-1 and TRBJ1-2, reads KAGVTQTPRYLIKTRGQQVTLSCSPISGHRSVSWYQQTPGQGLQFLFEYFSETQRNKGNFPGRFSGRQFSNSRSEMNVSTLELGDSALYLCASSLPVTGTGIYGYTFGSGTRLTVV.

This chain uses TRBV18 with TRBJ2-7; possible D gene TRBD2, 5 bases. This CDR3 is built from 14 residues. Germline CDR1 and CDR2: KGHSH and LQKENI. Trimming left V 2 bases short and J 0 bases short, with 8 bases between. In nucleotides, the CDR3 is TGTGCCAGCTCACCAAGTGGGAGCTCCTACGAGCAGTACTTC. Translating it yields CASSPSGSSYEQYF.

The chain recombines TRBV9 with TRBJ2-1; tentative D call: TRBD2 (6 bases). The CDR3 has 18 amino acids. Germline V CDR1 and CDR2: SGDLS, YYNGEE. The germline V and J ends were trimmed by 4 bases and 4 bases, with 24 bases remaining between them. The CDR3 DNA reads TGTGCCAGCAGCCCGAGTACCGGGACTTCCGCTAAGTACAATGAGCAGTTCTTC. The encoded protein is CASSPSTGTSAKYNEQFF.

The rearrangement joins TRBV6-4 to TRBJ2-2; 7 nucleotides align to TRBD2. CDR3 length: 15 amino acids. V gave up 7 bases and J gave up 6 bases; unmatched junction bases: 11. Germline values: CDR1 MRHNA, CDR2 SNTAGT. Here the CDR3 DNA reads TGTGCCAGCACGGCTGAGGCGGGAGATTCCGGGGAGCTGTTTTTT. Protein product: CASTAEAGDSGELFF.

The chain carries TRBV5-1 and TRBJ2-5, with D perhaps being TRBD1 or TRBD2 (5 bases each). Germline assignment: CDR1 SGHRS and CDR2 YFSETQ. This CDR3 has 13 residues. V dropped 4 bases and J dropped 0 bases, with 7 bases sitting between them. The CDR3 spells CASSRGDQETQYF. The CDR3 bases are TGCGCCAGCAGCCGAGGGGACCAAGAGACCCAGTACTTC.